This TCR beta chain was recorded in a study of blood T cell repertoires in COVID-19 (dated by TCRdb to 2019 to 2021). The study in broad terms: The collaborator samples originated in the United States, Italy and Spain and spanned the acute and convalescent phases of COVID-19. The material from the prospective study consisted of cDNA or gDNA derived from T cells, B-cell-depleted T cells, or PBMCs. The dataset comprised deeply sampled blood TCRbeta repertoires from subjects exposed to, actively infected with, or recovered from COVID-19. The repertoires were made available in a free public database intended to serve as a resource for research on the immune response to SARS-CoV-2. The samples were drawn from the first 160 participants of the ongoing ImmuneRACE study and from roughly 1,300 subjects provided by 6 global collaborators. The sample metadata nearly always contained a de-identified subject ID, COVID-19 status, age in years and sex. Where available, HLA class I and class II types were taken from metadata supplied by the sample provider and were not determined by assay-based typing. General study outcomes and caveats: How much clinical and demographic metadata was included differed by source and by participant, and the metadata was provided uncurated.

As concerns this clone: This receptor's antigen is unknown. Base qualities are not recorded, but no much larger clone differs from it by a single base.

The immunoSEQ Assay, a bias-controlled multiplex PCR, was used to amplify TCRbeta CDR3 regions from genomic DNA. Per the original workflow: Within the assay, amplification of reference gene primers was used to estimate how many nucleated cells each sample contained. Sequence reads were collapsed and filtered to measure the absolute abundance of every unique TCRbeta CDR3 rearrangement. For each sample, productive Simpson clonality was calculated by taking the square root of Simpson's diversity index across productive rearrangements. The clones in this table, taken by TCRdb from immuneACCESS, are in-frame only. Not every clone is retained; where verified, under half of the shortfall comes from an unresolved V gene, and the cause of the rest is unknown. That table furnishes V, J and clone size, whereas the DNA furnished D and trimming. Within this sample are 300,000 to 400,000 clones, with 85% to 90% of them counted one time only. In total, the top ten clones hold about 7% of the sample.

The CDR3 holds 14 amino acids from the cysteine to the phenylalanine. Kept here is only the CDR3 DNA, which spans 42 bases and is read in frame from base 1. The germline V gene specifies SNHLY as CDR1 and FYNNEI as CDR2. Trimming removed 10 bases from V and 4 bases from J; the gene matches leave 8 bases unexplained. In Seattle, one collaborating source enrolled patients while the infection was active and tracked those patients longitudinally over the course of disease. The collaborating institutions used their own protocols to collect whole blood in K2EDTA tubes. Collaborator samples were shipped for TCRbeta analysis as frozen whole blood, isolated PBMCs, or DNA extracted from either sample type.

The sequencing sample was made of peripheral blood. The chain links TRBV2 with TRBJ2-5; TRBD1 lines up with 11 middle nucleotides. The origin of this receptor is a woman between 70 and 85 years old with COVID-19, enrolled during active disease. Read as DNA, the sequence is TGTGCCACCACCGGGACAGGGGGAAGAGAGACCCAGTACTTC. This is translated as CATTGTGGRETQYF. Reference TRBV2 and TRBJ2-5 genes cover what lies past the CDR3, so the full variable domain is EPEVTQTPSHQVTQMGQEVILRCVPISNHLYFYWYRQILGQKVEFLVSFYNNEISEKSEIFDDQFSVERPDGSNFTLKIRSTKLEDSAMYFCATTGTGGRETQYFGPGTRLLVL.